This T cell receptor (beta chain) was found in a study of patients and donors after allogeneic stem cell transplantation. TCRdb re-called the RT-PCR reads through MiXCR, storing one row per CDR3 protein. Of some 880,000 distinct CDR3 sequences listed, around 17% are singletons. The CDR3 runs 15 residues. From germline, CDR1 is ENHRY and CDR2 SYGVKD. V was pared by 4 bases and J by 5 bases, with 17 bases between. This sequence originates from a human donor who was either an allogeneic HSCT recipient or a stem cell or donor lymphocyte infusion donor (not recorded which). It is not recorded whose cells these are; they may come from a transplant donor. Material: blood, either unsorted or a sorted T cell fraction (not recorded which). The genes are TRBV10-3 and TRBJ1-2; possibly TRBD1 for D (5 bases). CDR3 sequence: CAISVGTIGSYGYTF. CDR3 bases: TGTGCCATCAGTGTGGGGACCATTGGCTCATATGGCTACACCTTC.